The sequence of this T cell receptor (beta chain) was determined in a study of long-term antiretroviral therapy in people with HIV. No fewer than two post-ART and no fewer than one pre-ART PBMC samples existed for each donor. Germline V lookup: CDR1 SGHRS, CDR2 YFSETQ. With 0 bases removed from V and 7 bases from J, the gap between germline ends came to 11 bases. This CDR3 spans 14 amino acids. The immunoSEQ assay was v3.0, run at survey level. The protocol was immunoSEQ multiplex PCR, while the TCRdb copy is restricted to in-frame clones and leaves out a portion. The profile shows over 15,000 clones, 70% to 90% of them singletons.

The clonotype was recovered from a man in his late teens or twenties with HIV. The sample in question was unsorted PBMCs, obtained 0.3 years after starting antiretroviral therapy. The J gene is TRBJ1-5, the V gene TRBV5-1, with D possibly TRBD1 on 5 matching bases. The CDR3, as DNA: TGCGCCAGCAGCTTGGATGGGGGAACGCAGCCCCAGCATTTT. This gives the protein CASSLDGGTQPQHF. Drawing the rest from reference TRBV5-1 and TRBJ1-5, the complete variable domain is KAGVTQTPRYLIKTRGQQVTLSCSPISGHRSVSWYQQTPGQGLQFLFEYFSETQRNKGNFPGRFSGRQFSNSRSEMNVSTLELGDSALYLCASSLDGGTQPQHFGDGTRLSIL.